This T cell receptor (beta chain) comes out of a study of blood T cell repertoires in COVID-19. For the study at large: Acute and convalescent COVID-19 samples came from the United States, Italy and Spain. The cDNA or gDNA used as material had been derived from T cells, B-cell-depleted T cells, or PBMCs.

The V and J ends lost 2 bases and 6 bases respectively, with 10 bases between them. The CDR3 sequence is 13 residues long. The germline CDR1 and CDR2 sequences are SGHTA and FQGNSA. Original methodology: Reference gene primer amplification in the assay estimated nucleated cell counts. Generated by immunoSEQ multiplex PCR, the TCRdb table keeps only in-frame clones and is missing some. V and J calls and clone size come straight from that table; D and trimming were deduced from the DNA. The table includes around 150,000 clones, roughly four fifths detected once. This clonotype was sampled from a woman older than 75 in a cohort sampled during active or convalescent COVID-19. The chain joins TRBV7-2 to TRBJ1-1; D unclear. Sequencing was done on a sample of peripheral blood. The DNA of the CDR3 is TGTGCCAGCAGCTTATCTATACTTTCTGAAGCTTTCTTT. This codes for CASSLSILSEAFF.